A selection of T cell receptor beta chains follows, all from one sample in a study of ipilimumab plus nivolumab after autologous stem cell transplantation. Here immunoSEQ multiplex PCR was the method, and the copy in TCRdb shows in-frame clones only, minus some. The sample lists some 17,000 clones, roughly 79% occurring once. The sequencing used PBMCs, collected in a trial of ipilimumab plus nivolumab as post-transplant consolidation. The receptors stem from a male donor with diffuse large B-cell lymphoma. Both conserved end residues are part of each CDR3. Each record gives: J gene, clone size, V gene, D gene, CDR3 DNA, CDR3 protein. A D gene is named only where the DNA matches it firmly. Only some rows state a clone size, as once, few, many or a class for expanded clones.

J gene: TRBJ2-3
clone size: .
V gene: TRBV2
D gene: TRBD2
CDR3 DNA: TGTGCCAGCAGTGAGGAATACACTAGCGGGGGGGCAGATACGCAGTATTTT
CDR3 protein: CASSEEYTSGGADTQYF

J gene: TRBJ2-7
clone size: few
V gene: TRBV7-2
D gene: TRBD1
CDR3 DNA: TGTGCCAGCAGCTTGCCGGGACAGGGGAGGGTCTACTTC
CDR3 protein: CASSLPGQGRVYF

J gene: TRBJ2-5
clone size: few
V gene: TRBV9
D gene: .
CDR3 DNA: TGTGCCAGCAGCTCCCAAGGCGGCAATTGGGAGACCCAGTACTTC
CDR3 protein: CASSSQGGNWETQYF

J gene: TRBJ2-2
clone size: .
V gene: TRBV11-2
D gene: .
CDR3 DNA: TGTGCCAGCAGCTTAGGTGTGGGGGTAAACACCGGGGAGCTGTTTTTT
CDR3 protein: CASSLGVGVNTGELFF

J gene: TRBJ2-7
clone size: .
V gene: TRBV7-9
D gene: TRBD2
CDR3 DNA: TGTGCCACCAGCGGTTCGGTTCTAGCGGGGTACGAGCAGTACTTC
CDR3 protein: CATSGSVLAGYEQYF

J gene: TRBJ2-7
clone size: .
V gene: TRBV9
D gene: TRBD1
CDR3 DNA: TGTGCCAGCAGCCTATGGGACAGGGTCCATCACGAGCAGTACTTC
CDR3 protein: CASSLWDRVHHEQYF

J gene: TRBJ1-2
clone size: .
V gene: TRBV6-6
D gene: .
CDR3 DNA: TGTGCCAGCAGTTACTCACGGGATTCCAACTATGGCTACACCTTC
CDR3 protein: CASSYSRDSNYGYTF

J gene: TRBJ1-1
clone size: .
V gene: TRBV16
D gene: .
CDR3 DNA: TGTGCCAGCAGCCAAACAGTGAACACTGAAGCTTTCTTT
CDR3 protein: CASSQTVNTEAFF

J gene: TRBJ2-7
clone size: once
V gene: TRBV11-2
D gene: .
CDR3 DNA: TGTGCCAGCAGCCCCCGGTCGGGCGGGGACCCCTACGAGCAGTACTTC
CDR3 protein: CASSPRSGGDPYEQYF

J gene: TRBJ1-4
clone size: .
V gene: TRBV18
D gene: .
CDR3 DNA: TGTGCCAGCTCACCACGGAGGGAGAATGAAAAACTGTTTTTT
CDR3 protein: CASSPRRENEKLFF

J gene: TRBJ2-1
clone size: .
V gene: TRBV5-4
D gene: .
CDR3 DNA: TGTGCCAGCAGCTTTGACGGGGTCACTAACAATGAGCAGTTCTTC
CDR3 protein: CASSFDGVTNNEQFF

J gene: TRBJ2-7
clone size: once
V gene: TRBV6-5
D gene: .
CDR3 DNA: TGTGCCAGCAGTTACTCTGGGAGATCAAGCTCCTACGAGCAGTACTTC
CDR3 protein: CASSYSGRSSSYEQYF

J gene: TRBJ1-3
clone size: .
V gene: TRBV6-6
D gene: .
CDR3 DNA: TGTGCCAGCAGTAGCGGAGAGGGGGTTATTGGAAACACCATATATTTT
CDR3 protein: CASSSGEGVIGNTIYF

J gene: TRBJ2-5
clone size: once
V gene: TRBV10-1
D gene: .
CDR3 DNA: TGCGCCAGCACCCGAGACTTATCCCCTGGCGGGGAGACCCAGTACTTC
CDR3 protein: CASTRDLSPGGETQYF

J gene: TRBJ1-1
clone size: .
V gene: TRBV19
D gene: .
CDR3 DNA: TGTGCCAGTAGTCCCATTATCCCGGGGACTGAAGCTTTCTTT
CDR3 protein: CASSPIIPGTEAFF

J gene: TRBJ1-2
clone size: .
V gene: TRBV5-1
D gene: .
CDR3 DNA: TGCGCCAGCAGCTTTGGAGGACAGTCTCGCGGCTACACCTTC
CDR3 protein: CASSFGGQSRGYTF

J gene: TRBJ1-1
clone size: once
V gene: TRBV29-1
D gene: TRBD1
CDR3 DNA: TGCAGCGTCGGGACAGGGAACACTGAAGCTTTCTTT
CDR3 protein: CSVGTGNTEAFF

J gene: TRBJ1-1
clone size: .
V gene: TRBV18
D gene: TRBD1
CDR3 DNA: TGTGCCAGTTCACAGGGGGAGGTAACTGAAGCTTTCTTT
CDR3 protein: CASSQGEVTEAFF

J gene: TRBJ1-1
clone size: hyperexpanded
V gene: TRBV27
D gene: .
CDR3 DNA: TGTGCCAGCTTCTCCGGGGTCGGAGCTTTCTTT
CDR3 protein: CASFSGVGAFF

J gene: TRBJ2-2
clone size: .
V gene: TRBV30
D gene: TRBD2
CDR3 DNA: TGTGCCTGGAGGCGGGGGGCGCAGGGCACCGGGGAGCTGTTTTTT
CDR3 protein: CAWRRGAQGTGELFF

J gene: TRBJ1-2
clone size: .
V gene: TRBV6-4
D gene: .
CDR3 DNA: TGTGCCAGCAGTGACTACCAGCGGGTTTTAACCTTC
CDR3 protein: CASSDYQRVLTF

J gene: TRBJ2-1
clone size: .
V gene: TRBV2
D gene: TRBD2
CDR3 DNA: TGTGCCAGCACTTATACTAGCGGGGGGGCCAGTGAGCAGTTCTTC
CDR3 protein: CASTYTSGGASEQFF

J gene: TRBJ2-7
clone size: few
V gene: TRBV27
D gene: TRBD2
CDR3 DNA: TGTGCCACCGGGACTAGCGGGACCTACGAGCAGTACTTC
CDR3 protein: CATGTSGTYEQYF

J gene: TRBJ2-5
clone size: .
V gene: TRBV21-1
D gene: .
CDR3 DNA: TGTGCCAGCAGCACGACTACAGCTTCCCAGTACTTC
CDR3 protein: CASSTTTASQYF

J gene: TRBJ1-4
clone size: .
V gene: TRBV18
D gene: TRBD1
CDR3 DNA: TGTGCCAGCTCATTCACAGGGGAAGGCGAAAAACTGTTTTTT
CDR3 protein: CASSFTGEGEKLFF

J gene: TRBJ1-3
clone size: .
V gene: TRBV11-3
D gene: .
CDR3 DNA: TGTGCCAGCTTCCCAGGAGGCTCTGGAAACACCATATATTTT
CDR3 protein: CASFPGGSGNTIYF

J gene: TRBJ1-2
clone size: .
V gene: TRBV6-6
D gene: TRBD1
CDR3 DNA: TGTGCCAGCAACGGACAGGGAAATAACTATGGCTACACCTTC
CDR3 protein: CASNGQGNNYGYTF

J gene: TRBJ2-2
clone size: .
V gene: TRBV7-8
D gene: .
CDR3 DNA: TGTGCCAGCACCTCTACAGGGATCTACACCGGGGAGCTGTTTTTT
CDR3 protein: CASTSTGIYTGELFF

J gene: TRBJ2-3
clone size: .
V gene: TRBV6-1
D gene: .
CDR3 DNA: TGTGCCAGCAGTGAGGGGACGGCGGCTCCTCCGCGGGAGTATTTT
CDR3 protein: CASSEGTAAPPREYF

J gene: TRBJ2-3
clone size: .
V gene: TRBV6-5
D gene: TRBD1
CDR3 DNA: TGTGCCAGCAGTTACTCGGGGACAGGGACAGATACGCAGTATTTT
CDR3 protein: CASSYSGTGTDTQYF

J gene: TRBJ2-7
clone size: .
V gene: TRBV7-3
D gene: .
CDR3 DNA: TGTGCCAGCAGCTTCAGCCGATCGCTCTCCTACGAGCAGTACTTC
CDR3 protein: CASSFSRSLSYEQYF

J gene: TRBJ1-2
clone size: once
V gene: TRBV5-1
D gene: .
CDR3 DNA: TGCGCCAGCAGCCCTCCCTCGGGGGCCACTGGCTACACCTTC
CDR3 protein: CASSPPSGATGYTF

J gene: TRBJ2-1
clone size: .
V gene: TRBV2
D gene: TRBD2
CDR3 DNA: TGTGCCAGCAGTCCTCGAGCGGGGGGATCGTACAATGAGCAGTTCTTC
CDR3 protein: CASSPRAGGSYNEQFF

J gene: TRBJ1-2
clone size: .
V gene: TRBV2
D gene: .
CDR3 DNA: TGTGCCAGCAGTGAAGGTGTTAACTATGGCTACACCTTC
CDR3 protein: CASSEGVNYGYTF

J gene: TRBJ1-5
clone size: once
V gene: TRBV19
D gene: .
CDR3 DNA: TGTGCCAGTAGTCCACGAGAAGGGGATCAGCCCCAGCATTTT
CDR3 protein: CASSPREGDQPQHF

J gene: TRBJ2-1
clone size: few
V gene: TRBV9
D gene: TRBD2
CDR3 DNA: TGTGCCAGCAGCGTAGATCCTAGCGGGGGGCCGCATGAGCAGTTCTTC
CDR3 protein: CASSVDPSGGPHEQFF

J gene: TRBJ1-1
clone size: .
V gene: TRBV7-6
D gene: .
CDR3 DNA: TGTGCCAGCAGCTTAGCTTGGGGCGAGGACACTGAAGCTTTCTTT
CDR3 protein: CASSLAWGEDTEAFF

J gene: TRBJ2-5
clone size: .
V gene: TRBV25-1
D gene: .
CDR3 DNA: TGTGCCAGCAGTGAGGGAAAAGGGGTGAGGGAGACCCAGTACTTC
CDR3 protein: CASSEGKGVRETQYF

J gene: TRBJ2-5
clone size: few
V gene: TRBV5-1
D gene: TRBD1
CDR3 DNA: TGCGCCAGCAGCTTAAAACCCGCGGGACAGGGGGCGGGGGAGACCCAGTACTTC
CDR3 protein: CASSLKPAGQGAGETQYF

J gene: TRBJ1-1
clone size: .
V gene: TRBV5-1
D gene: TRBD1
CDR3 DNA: TGCGCCAGCAACATCGACAGGGTTGAAGCTTTCTTT
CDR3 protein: CASNIDRVEAFF

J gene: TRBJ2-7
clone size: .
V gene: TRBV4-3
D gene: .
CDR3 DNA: TGCGCCAGCAGCCAAGATTTGGGGTTCTACGAGCAGTACTTC
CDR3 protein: CASSQDLGFYEQYF

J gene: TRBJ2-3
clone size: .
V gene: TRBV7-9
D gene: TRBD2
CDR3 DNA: TGTGCCAGCAGCCGGGGGGTCCCAGATACGCAGTATTTT
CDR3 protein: CASSRGVPDTQYF

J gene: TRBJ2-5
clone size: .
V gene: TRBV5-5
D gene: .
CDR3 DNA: TGTGCCAGCAGCTCCGTCGTGGGGGGCGCAGGGGAGACCCAGTACTTC
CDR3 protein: CASSSVVGGAGETQYF

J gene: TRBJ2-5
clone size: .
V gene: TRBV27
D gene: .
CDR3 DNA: TGTGCCAGCAGCCCCTTGCCGACAGAGACCCAGTACTTC
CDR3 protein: CASSPLPTETQYF

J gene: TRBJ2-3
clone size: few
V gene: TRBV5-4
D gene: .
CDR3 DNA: TGTGCCAGCAGCCCCGGGGCGAGCGGCACAGATACGCAGTATTTT
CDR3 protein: CASSPGASGTDTQYF

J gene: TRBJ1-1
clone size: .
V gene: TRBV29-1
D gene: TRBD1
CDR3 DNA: TGCAGCGTCGCACGGGACAGGGATTACACTGAAGCTTTCTTT
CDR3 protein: CSVARDRDYTEAFF

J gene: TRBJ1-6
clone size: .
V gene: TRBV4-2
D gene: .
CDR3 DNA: TGTGCCAGCAGCCAAGTACATGACTATAATTCACCCCTCCACTTT
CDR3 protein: CASSQVHDYNSPLHF

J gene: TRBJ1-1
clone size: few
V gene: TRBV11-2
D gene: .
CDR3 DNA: TGTGCCAGCAGTCCCATAGACAGAGGGAACACTGAAGCTTTCTTT
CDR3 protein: CASSPIDRGNTEAFF

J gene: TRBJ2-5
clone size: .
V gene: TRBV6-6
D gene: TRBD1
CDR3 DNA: TGTGCCAGCAGTACCCGGGGACAGGGGGGAGAGACCCAGTACTTC
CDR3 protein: CASSTRGQGGETQYF

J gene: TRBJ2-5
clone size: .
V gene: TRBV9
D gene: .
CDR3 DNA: TGTGCCAGCAGCCCCCGAGGTGGAGAACAAGAGACCCAGTACTTC
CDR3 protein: CASSPRGGEQETQYF

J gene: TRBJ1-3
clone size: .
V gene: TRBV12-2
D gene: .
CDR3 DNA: TGTGCAAGTCGCTTAGAGGCCCGCCCGGAGGACACCATATATTTT
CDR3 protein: CASRLEARPEDTIYF

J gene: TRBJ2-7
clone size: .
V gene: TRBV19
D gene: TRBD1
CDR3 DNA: TGTGCCACTAGTCCCAGGGGGCTACCTACGCACGAGCAGTACTTC
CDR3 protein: CATSPRGLPTHEQYF

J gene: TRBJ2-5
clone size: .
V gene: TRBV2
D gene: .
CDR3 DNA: TGTGCCAGCAGTGAGGGGGGCCAAGAGACCCAGTACTTC
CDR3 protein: CASSEGGQETQYF